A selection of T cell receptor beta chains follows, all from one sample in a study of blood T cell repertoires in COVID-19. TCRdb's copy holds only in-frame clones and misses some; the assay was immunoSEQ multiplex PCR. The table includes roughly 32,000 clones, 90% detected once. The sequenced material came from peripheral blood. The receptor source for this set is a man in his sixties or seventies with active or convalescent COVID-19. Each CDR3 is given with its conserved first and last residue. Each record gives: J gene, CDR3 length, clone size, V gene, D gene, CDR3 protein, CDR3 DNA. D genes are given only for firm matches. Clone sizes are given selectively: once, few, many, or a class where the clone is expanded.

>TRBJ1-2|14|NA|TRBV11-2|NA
CASSLDRINYGYTF
TGTGCCAGCAGCTTAGACAGAATTAACTATGGCTACACCTTC
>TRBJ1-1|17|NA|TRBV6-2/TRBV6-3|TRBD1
CASSRTGGSLLNTEAFF
TGTGCCAGCAGCCGGACAGGGGGGAGCCTTTTGAACACTGAAGCTTTCTTT
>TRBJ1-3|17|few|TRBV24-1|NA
CATSDFWGLVPGNTIYF
TGTGCCACCAGTGATTTCTGGGGGCTCGTTCCAGGAAACACCATATATTTT
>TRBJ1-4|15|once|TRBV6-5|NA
CASSWFRTGGEKLFF
TGTGCCAGCAGTTGGTTCCGGACGGGGGGGGAAAAACTGTTTTTT
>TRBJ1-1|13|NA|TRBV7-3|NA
CASSLLGITEAFF
TGTGCCAGCAGCCTACTAGGGATCACTGAAGCTTTCTTT
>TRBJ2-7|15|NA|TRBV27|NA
CASSLSPLPLYEQYF
TGTGCCAGCAGTTTATCACCTTTACCACTCTACGAGCAGTACTTC
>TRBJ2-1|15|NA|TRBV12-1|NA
CASSLQGSRYNEQFF
TGTGCCAGCAGCTTACAGGGTTCCCGCTACAATGAGCAGTTCTTC
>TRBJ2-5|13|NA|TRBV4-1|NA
CASSQDRGETQYF
TGCGCCAGCAGCCAAGACAGAGGGGAGACCCAGTACTTC
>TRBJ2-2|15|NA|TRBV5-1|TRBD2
CASSLASSGAGELFF
TGCGCCAGCAGCTTGGCCTCTAGCGGGGCCGGGGAGCTGTTTTTT
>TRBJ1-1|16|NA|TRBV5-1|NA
CASSLQSVGMNTEAFF
TGCGCCAGCAGCTTACAATCCGTGGGCATGAACACTGAAGCTTTCTTT
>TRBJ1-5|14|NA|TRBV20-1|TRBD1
CSASVSTGIQPQHF
TGCAGTGCTAGTGTGTCGACAGGGATTCAGCCCCAGCATTTT
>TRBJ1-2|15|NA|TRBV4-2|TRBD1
CASSQEGQGAFGYTF
TGTGCCAGCAGCCAAGAGGGGCAGGGGGCATTTGGCTACACCTTC
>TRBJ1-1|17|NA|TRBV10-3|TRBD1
CAIRAVGTGNSDTEAFF
TGTGCCATCAGGGCTGTTGGGACAGGGAATTCGGACACTGAAGCTTTCTTT
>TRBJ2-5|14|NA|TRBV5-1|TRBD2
CASARGSGKETQYF
TGCGCCAGCGCCCGGGGGAGCGGGAAAGAGACCCAGTACTTC
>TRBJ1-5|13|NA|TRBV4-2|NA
CASSQDRDQPQHF
TGTGCCAGCAGCCAAGATCGGGATCAGCCCCAGCATTTT
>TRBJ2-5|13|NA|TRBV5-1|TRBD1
CASSRQGQETQYF
TGCGCCAGCAGCCGACAGGGGCAGGAGACCCAGTACTTC
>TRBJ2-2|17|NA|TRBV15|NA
CATSRGAAGVRTGELFF
TGTGCCACCAGCAGGGGGGCGGCGGGAGTACGCACCGGGGAGCTGTTTTTT
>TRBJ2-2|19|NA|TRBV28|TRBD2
CASSPYLLNSGRVTGELFF
TGTGCCAGCAGCCCTTACCTGCTTAATAGCGGGAGGGTCACCGGGGAGCTGTTTTTT
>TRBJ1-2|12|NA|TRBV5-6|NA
CASSQDRHGYTF
TGTGCCAGCAGCCAAGACAGGCATGGCTACACCTTC
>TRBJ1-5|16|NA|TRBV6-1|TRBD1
CASSELTGGLFQPQHF
TGTGCCAGCAGTGAATTGACAGGGGGCCTTTTCCAGCCCCAGCATTTT
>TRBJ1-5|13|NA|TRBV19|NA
CASTGLSNQPQHF
TGTGCCAGTACTGGACTGAGCAATCAGCCCCAGCATTTT
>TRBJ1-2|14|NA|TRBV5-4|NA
CASSINRGDYGYTF
TGTGCCAGCAGCATCAATAGAGGAGACTATGGCTACACCTTC
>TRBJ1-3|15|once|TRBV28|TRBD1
CASGKGAAGGNTIYF
TGTGCCAGTGGAAAGGGGGCCGCGGGTGGAAACACCATATATTTT
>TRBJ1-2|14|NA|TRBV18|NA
CASSPPANRHGYTF
TGTGCCAGCTCACCACCAGCTAACAGACATGGCTACACCTTC
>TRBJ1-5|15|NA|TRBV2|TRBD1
CASKDTGTGVQPQHF
TGTGCCAGCAAAGACACCGGGACAGGGGTCCAGCCCCAGCATTTT
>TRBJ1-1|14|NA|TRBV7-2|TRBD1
CASSSPDRGIEAFF
TGTGCCAGCAGCTCCCCGGACAGGGGAATTGAAGCTTTCTTT
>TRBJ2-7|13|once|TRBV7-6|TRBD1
CASSSTGGYEQYF
TGTGCCAGCAGTTCGACAGGGGGCTACGAGCAGTACTTC
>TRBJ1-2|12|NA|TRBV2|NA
CASSIQGYGYTF
TGTGCCAGCAGCATCCAGGGCTATGGCTACACCTTC
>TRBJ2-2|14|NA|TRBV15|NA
CATSRDSYTGELFF
TGTGCCACCAGCAGAGATTCTTACACCGGGGAGCTGTTTTTT